Shown below are 14 T cell receptor beta chains from a single sample sequenced in a study of blood T cells in healthy people across ages. Next came a second PCR, run for roughly 6 to 11 cycles, which used a sample-barcoded 5' primer along with a J-beta primer mix. MiXCR, run by TCRdb on the 5' RACE reads, gives a single entry per CDR3 protein. The data show 800,000 or so distinct CDR3 sequences, 20% to 25% seen once. The sample was also reused in another study, on T cells of mothers and their children.

Sequencing was done on a sample of blood. The origin of the receptors is a boy between 10 and 17 years old in good health.

This chain joins TRBV28 and TRBJ2-7, with 11 bases lining up with TRBD1. This CDR3 has 18 amino acids. Germline V gives CDR1 MDHEN, CDR2 SYDVKM. The trim removed 4 bases at V and 2 bases at J, leaving 13 bases unmatched. CDR3 residues: CASSWSGQGATNPYEQYF. CDR3 nucleotides: TGTGCCAGCAGTTGGTCCGGACAGGGGGCCACGAACCCCTACGAGCAGTACTTC.

This clonotype turned up a few times. V and J are TRBV5-1 and TRBJ2-3; D might be TRBD2 (6 bases). The germline V and J ends were trimmed by 3 bases and 2 bases, with 13 bases remaining between them. Germline V gene data show CDR1 as SGHRS and CDR2 as YFSETQ. This CDR3 has 15 residues. As DNA, the CDR3 is TGCGCCAGCAGCTCTGGGGGGAAGACCACAGATACGCAGTATTTT. Translated: CASSSGGKTTDTQYF.

V usage is TRBV4-1 and J usage is TRBJ2-1; D tentatively reads TRBD1 or TRBD2 (6 bases each). The last part of the DNA fits TRBJ2-7 better; the J call may be wrong. CDR3 size: 17 residues. From germline, CDR1 is MGHRA and CDR2 YSYEKL. The CDR3 DNA follows: TGCGCCAGCAGCCAAAAGGAGGGCCAGGGGAATTTCTACGAGCAGTACTTC. This translates into CASSQKEGQGNFYEQYF.

V usage is TRBV29-1 and J usage is TRBJ2-7; perhaps TRBD1 as D (6 bases). V was shortened by 8 bases and J by 1 base, with 12 bases between the two germline ends. The CDR3 extends over 12 amino acids. The germline CDR1 and CDR2 sequences are SQVTM and ANQGSEA. The CDR3 DNA is TGCAGCTTTCGGGACAATTCCTACGAGCAGTACTTC. Translation gives CSFRDNSYEQYF.

J is TRBJ2-3 and V is TRBV20-1; D gene unclear. The V gene lost 3 bases and the J gene lost 3 bases, with 7 bases spanning the gap. CDR3 length: 12 residues. The germline CDR1 and CDR2 sequences are DFQATT and SNEGSKA (reference sequence). This chain's CDR3 is CSASYRTDTQYF. The CDR3 nucleotides are TGCAGTGCTAGTTACAGAACAGATACGCAGTATTTT.

This clonotype has just a few counts. The chain joins TRBV29-1 to TRBJ2-1, with D perhaps matching TRBD2 (6 bases). Trimming shortened V by 6 bases and J by 4 bases, and 7 bases separated the two germline ends. The CDR3 is 11 amino acids. Germline V gene sequence: CDR1 SQVTM, CDR2 ANQGSEA. The CDR3, as DNA: TGCAGCGTACTAGCTTACAATGAGCAGTTCTTC. It translates to CSVLAYNEQFF.

Here the CDR3 reads CSILAGLAKNIQYF. For the CDR3, the DNA is TGCAGTATCCTAGCGGGACTAGCCAAAAACATTCAGTACTTC. The chain couples TRBV20-1 to TRBJ2-4; 9 bases match TRBD2. CDR1 and CDR2 (germline): DFQATT, SNEGSKA (reference sequence). The CDR3 runs 14 residues. The V and J ends lost 8 bases and 0 bases, in that order; junction bases with no gene match: 5.

The rearrangement links TRBV20-1 to TRBJ2-1; 8 bases are a match to TRBD2. Trimming removed 2 bases from V and 10 bases from J; junction bases left unmatched: 13. Germline CDR1 reads DFQATT; CDR2 reads SNEGSKA (reference sequence). This CDR3 comprises 15 residues. CDR3 residues: CSARRRGVSGTEQFF. The CDR3 nucleotides are TGCAGTGCTAGACGGCGGGGGGTTTCGGGCACCGAGCAGTTCTTC.

The chain couples TRBV7-2 to TRBJ1-2, with D possibly matching TRBD1 (5 bases). Trimming took 1 base from V and 7 from J, leaving 10 bases between them. CDR3 length: 13 residues. Germline CDR1 and CDR2: SGHTA and FQGNSA. CDR3 protein: CASSLGRAFGYTF. The CDR3 bases are TGTGCCAGCAGCTTAGGCAGGGCGTTTGGCTACACCTTC.

The chain links TRBV5-1 to TRBJ2-3; 7 bases are shared with TRBD1. The CDR3 extends over 15 amino acids. With V trimmed by 4 bases and J by 2 bases, 7 bases remained unmatched. The germline V gene has CDR1 SGHRS and CDR2 YFSETQ. The DNA of the CDR3 is TGCGCCAGCAGCCCTGGACAGGCCCCCACAGATACGCAGTATTTT. Translation: CASSPGQAPTDTQYF.

The V call is TRBV4-3, the J call TRBJ2-5; 8 bases line up with TRBD1. With 1 base clipped from V and 5 bases from J, the junction kept 6 bases outside the gene matches. Germline loops: CDR1 LGHNA, CDR2 YSLEER. This CDR3 has 15 amino acids. CDR3 sequence: CASSQGQGPGETQYF. In nucleotides, the CDR3 is TGCGCCAGCAGCCAAGGACAGGGGCCGGGGGAGACCCAGTACTTC.

Of note for this clonotype: The junction departs from germline at one end; a sequencing error may be responsible. The chain employs TRBV10-3 and TRBJ2-1; unclear D gene. This CDR3 is built from 12 residues. CDR1 is ENHRY, CDR2 SYGVKD, per germline. CDR3 nucleotides: TGTGCCATCAGTGGCAGAAGCAATGGGCAGTTCTTC. Translating it yields CAISGRSNGQFF.

This chain connects TRBV5-6 to TRBJ2-7, with TRBD2 matching 7 bases. The CDR3 sequence is 16 residues long. With 2 bases clipped from V and 1 base from J, the junction kept 9 bases outside the gene matches. Germline V gives CDR1 SGHDT, CDR2 YYEEEE. The CDR3, as DNA: TGTGCCAGCAGCTTTCCTAGCGGAATTCAATCCTACGAGCAGTACTTC. It specifies CASSFPSGIQSYEQYF.

The table lists this clonotype with a few counts. V is TRBV4-3 and J is TRBJ2-1; the D gene is possibly TRBD1 (5 bases). There are 15 residues in the CDR3. Germline V lookup: CDR1 LGHNA, CDR2 YSLEER. V dropped 0 bases and J dropped 7 bases, with 13 bases sitting between them. CDR3 nucleotides: TGCGCCAGCAGCCAAGATTCAGGGTACGGGAATGAGCAGTTCTTC. It is translated as CASSQDSGYGNEQFF.